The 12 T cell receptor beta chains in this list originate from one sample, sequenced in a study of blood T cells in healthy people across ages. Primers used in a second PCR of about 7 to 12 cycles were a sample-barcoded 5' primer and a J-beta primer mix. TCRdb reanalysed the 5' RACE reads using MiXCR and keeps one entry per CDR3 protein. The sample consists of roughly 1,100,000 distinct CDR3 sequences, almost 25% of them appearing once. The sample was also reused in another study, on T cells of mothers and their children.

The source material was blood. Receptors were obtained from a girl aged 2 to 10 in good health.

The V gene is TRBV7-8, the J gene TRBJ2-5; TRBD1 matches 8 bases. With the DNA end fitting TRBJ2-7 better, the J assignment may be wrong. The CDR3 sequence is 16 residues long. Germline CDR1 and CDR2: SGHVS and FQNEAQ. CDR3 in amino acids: CASSFRSGGYSYEQYF. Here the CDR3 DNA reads TGTGCCAGCAGCTTTCGATCAGGGGGCTACTCCTACGAGCAGTACTTC.

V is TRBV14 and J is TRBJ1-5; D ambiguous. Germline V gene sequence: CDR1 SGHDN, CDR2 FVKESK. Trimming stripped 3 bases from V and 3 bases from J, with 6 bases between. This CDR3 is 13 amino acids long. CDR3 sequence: CASSQGDNQPQHF. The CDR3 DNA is TGTGCCAGCAGCCAGGGAGACAATCAGCCCCAGCATTTT.

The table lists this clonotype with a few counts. Here the CDR3 reads CASSLQDMGYGYTF. The DNA for the CDR3 is TGTGCCAGCAGCTTACAGGATATGGGATATGGCTACACCTTC. The chain combines TRBV11-3 with TRBJ1-2, with D uncertain. The CDR3 loop spans 14 amino acids. The V end was cut by 2 bases, the J end by 5 bases, with 12 bases between. The germline V gene has CDR1 SGHNT and CDR2 YENEEA.

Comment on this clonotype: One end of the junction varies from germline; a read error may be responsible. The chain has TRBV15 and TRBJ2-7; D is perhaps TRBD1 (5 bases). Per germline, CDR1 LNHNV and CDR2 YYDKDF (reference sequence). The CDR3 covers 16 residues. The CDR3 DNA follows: TGTGCCACCAGCACAACCTGGGGCGCGTTCTCCCACGAGCAGTACTTC. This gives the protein CATSTTWGAFSHEQYF.

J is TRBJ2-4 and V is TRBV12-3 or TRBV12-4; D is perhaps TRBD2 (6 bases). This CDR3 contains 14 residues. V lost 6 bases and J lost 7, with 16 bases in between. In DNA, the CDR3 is TGTGCCAGCAGGGCGGGGACCCGCGGGAACATTCAGTACTTC. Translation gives CASRAGTRGNIQYF.

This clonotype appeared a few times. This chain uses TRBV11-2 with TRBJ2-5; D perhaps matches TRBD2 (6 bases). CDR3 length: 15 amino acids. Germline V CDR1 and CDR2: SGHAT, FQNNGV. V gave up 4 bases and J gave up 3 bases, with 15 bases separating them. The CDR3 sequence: CASSWDFLPKETQYF. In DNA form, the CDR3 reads TGTGCCAGCAGCTGGGACTTCCTACCGAAAGAGACCCAGTACTTC.

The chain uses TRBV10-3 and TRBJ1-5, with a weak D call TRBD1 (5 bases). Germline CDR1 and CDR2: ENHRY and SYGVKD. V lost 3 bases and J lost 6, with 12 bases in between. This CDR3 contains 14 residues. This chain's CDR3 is CAISDRGLGQPQHF. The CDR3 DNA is TGTGCCATCAGTGATCGGGGACTGGGTCAGCCCCAGCATTTT.

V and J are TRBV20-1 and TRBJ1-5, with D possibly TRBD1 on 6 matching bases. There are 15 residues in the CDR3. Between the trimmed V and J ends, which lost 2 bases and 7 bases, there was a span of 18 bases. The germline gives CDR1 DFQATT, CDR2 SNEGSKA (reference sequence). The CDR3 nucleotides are TGCAGTGCTAGATCGGCTCAGGGGACGGCACAGCCCCAGCATTTT. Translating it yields CSARSAQGTAQPQHF.

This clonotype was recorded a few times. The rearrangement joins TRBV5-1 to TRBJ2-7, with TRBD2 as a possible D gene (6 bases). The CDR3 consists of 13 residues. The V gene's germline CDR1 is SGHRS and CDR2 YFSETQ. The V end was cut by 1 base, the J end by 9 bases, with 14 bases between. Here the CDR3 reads CASSLTGVMVQYF. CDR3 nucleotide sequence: TGCGCCAGCAGCTTGACGGGGGTTATGGTGCAGTACTTC.

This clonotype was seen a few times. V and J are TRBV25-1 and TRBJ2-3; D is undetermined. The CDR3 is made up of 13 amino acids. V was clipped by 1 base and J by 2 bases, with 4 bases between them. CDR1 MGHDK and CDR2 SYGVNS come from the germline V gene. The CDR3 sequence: CASSESHTDTQYF. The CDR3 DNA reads TGTGCCAGCAGTGAATCCCACACAGATACGCAGTATTTT.

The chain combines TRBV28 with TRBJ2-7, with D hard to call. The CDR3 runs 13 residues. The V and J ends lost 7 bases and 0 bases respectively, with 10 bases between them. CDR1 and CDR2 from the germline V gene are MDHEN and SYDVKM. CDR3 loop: CASMGQTSYEQYF. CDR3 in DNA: TGTGCCAGCATGGGCCAAACCTCCTACGAGCAGTACTTC.

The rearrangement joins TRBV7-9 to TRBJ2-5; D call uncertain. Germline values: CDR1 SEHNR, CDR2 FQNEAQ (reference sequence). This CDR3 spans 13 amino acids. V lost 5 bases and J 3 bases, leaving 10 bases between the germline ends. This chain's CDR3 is CASSPWAEETQYF. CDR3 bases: TGTGCCAGCAGCCCTTGGGCAGAAGAGACCCAGTACTTC.